This TCR beta chain was captured by sequencing in a study of blood T cell repertoires in COVID-19. The wider study: The samples span acute and convalescent COVID-19 from the United States, Italy and Spain. T cells, B-cell-depleted T cells, or PBMCs supplied cDNA or gDNA.

In the source study's methods: By means of reference gene primer amplification, nucleated cell counts were estimated. Assay: immunoSEQ multiplex PCR; the TCRdb copy retains only in-frame clones and omits some. That table furnishes V, J and clone size, whereas the DNA furnished D and trimming. The sample yields roughly 260,000 clones, 80% to 90% seen once. This TCR was recovered from a woman between 50 and 59 years old with acute or convalescent COVID-19. The sequenced sample consisted of peripheral blood.

The CDR3 sequence: CASSPRGTSGSLGTGELFF. The CDR3 DNA is TGTGCCAGCAGCCCTAGGGGGACTAGCGGGAGCCTGGGCACCGGGGAGCTGTTTTTT. The chain employs TRBV28 and TRBJ2-2; 14 bases match TRBD2. V shed 6 bases and J 4 bases; nucleotides not matched to a gene: 13. The CDR3 is 19 residues long. Germline V lookup: CDR1 MDHEN, CDR2 SYDVKM.